This TCR beta chain was sequenced for a study of blood T cell repertoires in COVID-19. Looking at the study overall: The analysed material was cDNA or gDNA that came from T cells, B-cell-depleted T cells, or PBMCs.

Profiled with immunoSEQ multiplex PCR; TCRdb holds only in-frame clones, not every one. The data contain some 110,000 clones, 70% to 90% of them singletons. Germline assignment: CDR1 MNHEY and CDR2 SVGAGI. The V gene end was trimmed by 0 bases and the J gene end by 4 bases; junction bases not matched to a gene: 3. The CDR3 spans 16 residues. The source of this sequence is a man aged 35-49 years with acute or convalescent COVID-19. The chain carries TRBV6-5 and TRBJ2-3; TRBD2 aligns across 11 bases. Specimen: peripheral blood. The chain's CDR3 is CASSYSRLAGPDTQYF. As DNA, the CDR3 is TGTGCCAGCAGTTACTCGAGACTAGCGGGGCCAGATACGCAGTATTTT.